These 19 T cell receptor beta chains were sequenced from one sample in a study of T cell repertoires in cytomegalovirus infection. MiXCR, run by TCRdb on the reads, gives a single entry per CDR3 protein. The repertoire has roughly 230,000 distinct CDR3 sequences, about a sixth of them found once; the top ten carry roughly half. Material: CD8+ T cells from PBMCs. Receptors originate from a human donor in good health (CMV status not recorded). Some clones in this sample may be carry-over from other donors' samples.

This clonotype showed up just a few times. This sequence joins TRBV28 and TRBJ2-5; 9 nucleotides line up with TRBD1. This CDR3 contains 16 residues. The germline V gene has CDR1 MDHEN and CDR2 SYDVKM. Trimming at V came to 3 bases and at J to 0 bases, leaving 5 bases not matched to a gene. CDR3 loop: CASSFLTGGNQETQYF. CDR3 nucleotide sequence: TGTGCCAGCAGTTTCCTGACAGGGGGTAACCAAGAGACCCAGTACTTC.

The V and J genes are TRBV6-1 and TRBJ1-5; D uncertain. Germline V gene data show CDR1 as MNHNS and CDR2 as SASEGT. Trimming removed 3 bases at V and 4 bases at J, with 7 bases between. CDR3 size: 13 residues. The CDR3 reads CASSEAWNQPQHF. For the CDR3, the DNA is TGTGCCAGCAGTGAGGCGTGGAATCAGCCCCAGCATTTT.

At least ten counts were recorded for this clonotype. This sequence joins TRBV20-1 and TRBJ1-2; tentative D call: TRBD1 (5 bases). Germline V lookup: CDR1 DFQATT, CDR2 SNEGSKA (reference sequence). This CDR3 spans 13 amino acids. The ends were cut back, 5 bases at V and 7 bases at J, with 17 bases in the middle. In DNA form, the CDR3 reads TGCAGTGCTCGGGACCTCCTTAGAGGTGGCTACACCTTC. This translates into CSARDLLRGGYTF.

This clonotype was detected only a few times. This rearrangement joins TRBV13 to TRBJ1-1; 9 nucleotides agree with TRBD1. Per germline, CDR1 PRHDT and CDR2 FYEKMQ (reference sequence). V trimming: 5 bases; J trimming: 2 bases; junction bases outside the gene matches: 6. The CDR3 sequence is 15 residues long. CDR3 sequence (DNA): TGTGCCAGCAGCACGAACAGGGGGCTTAACACTGAAGCTTTCTTT. It translates to CASSTNRGLNTEAFF.

J is TRBJ2-7 and V is TRBV5-1, with a possible D match to TRBD2 (6 bases). Trimming pared 0 bases from V and 3 bases from J, leaving 22 bases between. From germline, CDR1 is SGHRS and CDR2 YFSETQ. This CDR3 contains 18 residues. The CDR3 DNA sequence: TGCGCCAGCAGCTTGGTCGAAACCACTGGGACGGAGGGCTACGAGCAGTACTTC. Translating it yields CASSLVETTGTEGYEQYF.

This sequence joins TRBV5-1 and TRBJ1-4; D gene ambiguous. Trimming removed 0 bases from V and 6 bases from J, with 15 bases in between. Germline V gene data show CDR1 as SGHRS and CDR2 as YFSETQ. The CDR3 runs 16 residues. CDR3 DNA sequence: TGCGCCAGCAGCTTGGTCATCGGTATCGGTGATGAAAAACTGTTTTTT. This sequence encodes CASSLVIGIGDEKLFF.

This clonotype was seen ten or more times. V and J are TRBV7-6 and TRBJ1-1, with TRBD1 identical over 7 bases. The length of the CDR3 is 16 residues. Per germline, CDR1 SGHVS and CDR2 FNYEAQ. V gave up 0 bases and J gave up 3 bases; unmatched junction bases: 7. CDR3 DNA: TGTGCCAGCAGCTTAGCAGCCACAGGGGTGGACACTGAAGCTTTCTTT. Translated, it gives CASSLAATGVDTEAFF.

There are a few counts of this clonotype. The CDR3: CASSSWDIDPTTNEKLFF. As DNA, the CDR3 is TGTGCCAGTAGTAGTTGGGACATCGATCCCACAACTAATGAAAAACTGTTTTTT. The chain has TRBV19 and TRBJ1-4; TRBD1 is a possible D gene (6 bases). The CDR3 is made up of 18 amino acids. Trimming stripped 4 bases from V and 0 bases from J, with 18 bases between. Germline CDR1 is LNHDA and CDR2 is SQIVND (reference sequence).

This chain links TRBV29-1 with TRBJ2-1; 7 nucleotides align to TRBD1. Germline CDR1 SQVTM, CDR2 ANQGSEA. The CDR3 sequence is 14 residues long. Unmatched junction bases numbered 1, after V lost 1 base and J lost 1 base. CDR3 in DNA: TGCAGCGTTGAAGCAGGGGGTTCCTACAATGAGCAGTTCTTC. Translation gives CSVEAGGSYNEQFF.

The chain links TRBV6-2 or TRBV6-3 to TRBJ2-2; no firm D call. The length of the CDR3 is 11 residues. Trimming took 6 bases from V and 7 from J, leaving 6 bases between them. Germline V CDR1 and CDR2: MNHEY, SVGEGT. The CDR3 DNA sequence: TGTGCCAGCAGGGTTTTCGGGGAGCTGTTTTTT. Translating gives CASRVFGELFF.

At least ten counts were recorded for this clonotype. The rearrangement uses TRBV28 and TRBJ2-1; D is perhaps TRBD1 (6 bases). The CDR3 consists of 15 residues. V was cut by 5 bases and J by 0 bases, with 11 bases left in between. Looked up from germline, CDR1 is MDHEN and CDR2 is SYDVKM. DNA of the CDR3: TGTGCCAGCAGTATAACAGGGAGCTCCTACAATGAGCAGTTCTTC. It translates to CASSITGSSYNEQFF. Complete variable domain (other parts from reference TRBV28 and TRBJ2-1): DVKVTQSSRYLVKRTGEKVFLECVQDMDHENMFWYRQDPGLGLRLIYFSYDVKMKEKGDIPEGYSVSREKKERFSLILESASTNQTSMYLCASSITGSSYNEQFFGPGTRLTVL.

This clonotype has at least ten counts. The chain has TRBV7-8 and TRBJ2-7; no clear D. V lost 2 bases to trimming and J lost 1 base, with 15 bases between them. The CDR3 length is 16 residues. The germline V gene encodes CDR1 SGHVS and CDR2 FQNEAQ. The chain's CDR3 is CASSLPPRLGSYEQYF. The CDR3 nucleotides are TGTGCCAGCAGCTTACCGCCCAGGCTGGGGTCCTACGAGCAGTACTTC.

This clonotype has a count of ten or more. The rearrangement uses TRBV11-2 and TRBJ1-1; D perhaps matches TRBD1 (5 bases). Trimming took off 6 bases at V and 5 bases at J, with 13 bases between the two ends. CDR1 is SGHAT, CDR2 FQNNGV, per germline. This CDR3 has 13 residues. CDR3 DNA: TGTGCCAGCAGTGGGCAGGGCCGAACTGAAGCTTTCTTT. It is translated as CASSGQGRTEAFF.

There are many counts of this clonotype. The genes are TRBV7-9 and TRBJ2-3, with TRBD2 matching 7 bases. CDR1 is SEHNR, CDR2 FQNEAQ, per germline (reference sequence). V lost 3 bases to trimming and J lost 2 bases; unmatched junction nucleotides: 8. CDR3 length: 16 residues. As DNA, the CDR3 is TGTGCCAGCAGCTTCCTAGGGAGGGGTCACACAGATACGCAGTATTTT. Protein product: CASSFLGRGHTDTQYF.

This chain joins TRBV4-3 and TRBJ1-4; 8 bases are shared with TRBD1. Germline loops: CDR1 LGHNA, CDR2 YSLEER. This CDR3 has 15 amino acids. Losses at the gene ends were 1 base for V and 7 bases for J; bases not matched to a gene: 5. CDR3 coding DNA: TGCGCCAGCAGCCAAGTTTGGACAGGGAGTGAAAAACTGTTTTTT. Encoded protein: CASSQVWTGSEKLFF.

The chain couples TRBV3-1 to TRBJ1-1; TRBD1 matches at 9 bases. V trimming: 4 bases; J trimming: 7 bases; junction bases outside the gene matches: 4. Per germline, CDR1 LGHDT and CDR2 YNNKEL (reference sequence). The CDR3 spans 13 residues. The CDR3 is CASSLGTGIEAFF. In DNA form, the CDR3 reads TGTGCCAGCAGCCTTGGGACAGGGATTGAAGCTTTCTTT.

In its sample, this clonotype was seen many times. The rearrangement uses TRBV28 and TRBJ2-7; a weak D match, TRBD1 (6 bases). The CDR3 is 15 residues long. CDR1 MDHEN and CDR2 SYDVKM come from the germline V gene. Trimming removed 5 bases at V and 3 bases at J, with 17 bases between. CDR3 amino acids: CASSRSRDTFYEQYF. The CDR3 DNA reads as TGTGCCAGCAGTCGGAGTAGGGACACCTTCTACGAGCAGTACTTC.

This clonotype came up a few times. The chain uses TRBV5-1 and TRBJ2-7, with 9 bases that match TRBD1. The CDR3 spans 16 residues. Germline CDR1 reads SGHRS; CDR2 reads YFSETQ. J gave up 2 bases and V 3 bases, and 9 bases lay outside the gene matches. CDR3 region: CASSWGDREGPYEQYF. The CDR3 bases are TGCGCCAGCAGCTGGGGGGACAGGGAGGGACCCTACGAGCAGTACTTC. Together with reference TRBV5-1 and TRBJ2-7, the CDR3 gives the full variable domain: KAGVTQTPRYLIKTRGQQVTLSCSPISGHRSVSWYQQTPGQGLQFLFEYFSETQRNKGNFPGRFSGRQFSNSRSEMNVSTLELGDSALYLCASSWGDREGPYEQYFGPGTRLTVT.

This rearrangement joins TRBV13 to TRBJ2-7; D may match TRBD1 or TRBD2 (6 bases each). This CDR3 spans 17 amino acids. V lost 0 bases and J 2 bases, leaving 17 bases between the germline ends. The germline CDR1 and CDR2 sequences are PRHDT and FYEKMQ (reference sequence). CDR3 DNA: TGTGCCAGCAGCTTAGGCGGTATGGGGGGCAACCCCTACGAGCAGTACTTC. This sequence encodes CASSLGGMGGNPYEQYF.